Each of the 8 T cell receptor beta chains below was sequenced from the same sample in a study of metastatic and nonmetastatic thyroid tumors. Each patient went into thyroid surgery without having received any treatment. TCRdb re-called the PCR reads through MiXCR. The sample holds some 33,000 clones, 9.5% to 14% seen once. Sequences were obtained from blood. These TCRs come from a female donor with papillary thyroid cancer or a benign thyroid nodule (not recorded which). Some clones in this sample may be carry-over from other donors' samples.

This clone has more than one count but fewer than ten. The genes are TRBV28 and TRBJ1-6; D is unclear. V gave up 6 bases and J gave up 10 bases, with 10 bases separating them. The germline V gene has CDR1 MDHEN and CDR2 SYDVKM. The CDR3 sequence is 12 residues long. The CDR3 DNA sequence: TGTGCCAGCAGGGGTGTTAGGTCACCCCTCCACTTT. Its protein is CASRGVRSPLHF.

A word on this clone: Other nucleotide sequences from this sample produce the same CDR3. This chain joins TRBV6-1 and TRBJ1-6; D gene unclear. V lost 5 bases to trimming and J lost 7 bases, with 21 bases between them. This CDR3 region has 17 residues. Germline loops: CDR1 MNHNS, CDR2 SASEGT. The CDR3 region is CASSPPRTGKGNSPLHF. The CDR3 DNA reads TGTGCCAGCAGTCCGCCTAGGACGGGGAAAGGAAATTCACCCCTCCACTTT.

This clone has only a few counts. V gene TRBV6-1 combines with J gene TRBJ1-2; 7 nucleotides align to TRBD1. The CDR3 loop spans 14 amino acids. Germline-derived CDR1 and CDR2 are MNHNS and SASEGT. J lost 3 bases, V lost 3 bases, and 4 bases had no gene match. For the CDR3, the DNA is TGTGCCAGCAGTGACCACAGGGGAGACTATGGCTACACCTTC. It translates to CASSDHRGDYGYTF.

This clone was detected many times. This may be a read error: a much more frequent sequence differs by one nucleotide. This CDR3 is also generated by other DNA sequences in the sample. The rearrangement links TRBV3-1 to TRBJ1-2, with D possibly being TRBD1 (6 bases). Germline V gene lookup returns CDR1 LGHDT and CDR2 YNNKEL (reference sequence). The CDR3 has 17 residues. Trimming cost V 6 bases and J 8 bases, with 28 bases left between them. DNA of the CDR3: TGTGCCAGCAGTAGAGCGGACCCGGGACAAGGGGCGGGGGGCTACACCTTC. Its translation: CASSRADPGQGAGGYTF.

There are many counts of this clone. It is unclear where the CDR3 begins or ends on the DNA, so no DNA is shown, and the CDR3 is as TCRdb lists it. The chain uses TRBV3-2 and TRBJ2-6; the table's TRBD1 call for D was not verified on the DNA. TRBV3-2 is given as a pseudogene. A total of 20 residues make up the CDR3, ends included. CDR3 region: CASSPRVGPNVGSGANVLTF.

This clone was seen ten or more times. The genes are TRBV20-1 and TRBJ2-1, with D perhaps given as TRBD1 or TRBD2 (5 bases each). The CDR3 covers 13 residues. V lost 4 bases to trimming and J lost 6 bases, with 13 bases between them. The V gene's germline CDR1 is DFQATT and CDR2 SNEGSKA (reference sequence). For the CDR3, the DNA is TGCAGTGCTAAGAAAGGGACGCCCAATGAGCAGTTCTTC. This translates into CSAKKGTPNEQFF.

This clone showed up many times. The genes are TRBV28 and TRBJ1-1; 8 nucleotides agree with TRBD1. CDR3 length: 16 amino acids. Trimming at V came to 3 bases and at J to 2 bases, leaving 8 bases not matched to a gene. Germline CDR1 and CDR2: MDHEN and SYDVKM. CDR3 amino acids: CASSLVGRGHNTEAFF. CDR3 DNA: TGTGCCAGCAGTTTGGTCGGCAGGGGGCACAACACTGAAGCTTTCTTT. Variable domain in full (rest from reference TRBV28 and TRBJ1-1): DVKVTQSSRYLVKRTGEKVFLECVQDMDHENMFWYRQDPGLGLRLIYFSYDVKMKEKGDIPEGYSVSREKKERFSLILESASTNQTSMYLCASSLVGRGHNTEAFFGQGTRLTVV.

This chain links TRBV20-1 with TRBJ2-7, with D unclear. Germline CDR1 and CDR2: DFQATT and SNEGSKA (reference sequence). Between the trimmed V and J ends, which lost 2 bases and 4 bases, there was a span of 12 bases. The CDR3 length is 13 residues. This CDR3 reads CSARPWASYEQYF. For the CDR3, the DNA is TGCAGTGCTAGACCCTGGGCCTCTTACGAGCAGTACTTC.